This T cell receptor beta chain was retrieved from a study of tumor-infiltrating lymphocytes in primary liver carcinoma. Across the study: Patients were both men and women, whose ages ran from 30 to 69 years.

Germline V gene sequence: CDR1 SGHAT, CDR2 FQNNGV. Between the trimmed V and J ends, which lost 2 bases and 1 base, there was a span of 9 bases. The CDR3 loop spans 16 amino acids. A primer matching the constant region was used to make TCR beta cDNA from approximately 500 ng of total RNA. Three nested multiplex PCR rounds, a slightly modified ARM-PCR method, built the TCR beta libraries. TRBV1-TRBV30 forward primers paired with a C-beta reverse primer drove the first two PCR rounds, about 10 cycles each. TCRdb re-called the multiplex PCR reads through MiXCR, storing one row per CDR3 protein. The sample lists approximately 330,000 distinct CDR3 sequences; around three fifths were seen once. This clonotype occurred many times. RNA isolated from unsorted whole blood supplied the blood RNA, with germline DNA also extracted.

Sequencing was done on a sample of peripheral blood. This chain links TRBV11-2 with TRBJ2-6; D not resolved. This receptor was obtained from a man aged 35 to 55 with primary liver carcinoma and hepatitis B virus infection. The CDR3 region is CASSLNRHSGANVLTF. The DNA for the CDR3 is TGTGCCAGCAGCTTAAACCGTCATTCTGGGGCCAACGTCCTGACTTTC.